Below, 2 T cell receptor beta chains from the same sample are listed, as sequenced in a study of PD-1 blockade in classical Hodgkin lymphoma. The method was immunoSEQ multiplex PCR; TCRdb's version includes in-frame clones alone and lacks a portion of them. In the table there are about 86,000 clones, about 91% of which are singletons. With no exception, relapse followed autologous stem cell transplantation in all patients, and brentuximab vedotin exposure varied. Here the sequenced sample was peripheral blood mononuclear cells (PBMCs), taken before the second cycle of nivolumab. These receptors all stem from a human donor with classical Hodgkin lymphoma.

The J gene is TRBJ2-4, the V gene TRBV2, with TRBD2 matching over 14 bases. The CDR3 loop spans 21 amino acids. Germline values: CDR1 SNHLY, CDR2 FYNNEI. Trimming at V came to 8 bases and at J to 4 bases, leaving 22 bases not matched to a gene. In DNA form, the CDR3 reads TGTGCCAGCGGCTTCCCCAGGGGACTAGCGGGAGTTTCGGCCCAGAAAAACATTCAGTACTTC. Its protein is CASGFPRGLAGVSAQKNIQYF.

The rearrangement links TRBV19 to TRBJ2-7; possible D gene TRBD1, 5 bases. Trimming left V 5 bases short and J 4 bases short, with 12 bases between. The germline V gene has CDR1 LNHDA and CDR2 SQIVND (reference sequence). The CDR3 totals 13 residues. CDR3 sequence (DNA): TGTGCCAGTAGTCCAGGGATCACATACGAGCAGTACTTC. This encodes CASSPGITYEQYF.